Presented here are 21 T cell receptor beta chains from one specimen sequenced in a study of T cell responses to AZD1222 COVID-19 vaccine. Some clones are missing from TCRdb's copy, which holds only in-frame ones; the method was immunoSEQ multiplex PCR. The sample yields over 100,000 clones, about 90% seen once. The source was peripheral blood, collected on day 0 of AZD1222 vaccination. All receptors come from an adult in good health.

Points on this clone: Compared with germline, one end of the junction differs, possibly owing to a read error. V is TRBV30 and J is TRBJ1-1; tentatively, D is TRBD1 (6 bases). Germline CDR1 and CDR2: GTSNPN and SVGIG (reference sequence). The CDR3 consists of 12 residues. The CDR3 DNA is TGCAAGGTCGTGACAGGCGACACTGAAGCTTTCTTT. Translated, it gives CKVVTGDTEAFF.

This clone was seen a handful of times. The V and J genes are TRBV12-3 or TRBV12-4 and TRBJ1-2; TRBD1 is a possible D gene (5 bases). The length of the CDR3 is 12 residues. Deletions cut 3 bases from V and 7 bases from J, with 9 bases between. The CDR3 loop reads CASSFIGGGYTF. The CDR3 DNA follows: TGTGCCAGCAGTTTTATCGGGGGTGGCTACACCTTC.

The chain recombines TRBV11-3 with TRBJ1-3, with D unresolved. CDR1 and CDR2 from the germline V gene are SGHNT and YENEEA. CDR3 length: 13 residues. V shed 5 bases and J shed 2 bases, with 7 bases lying between them. CDR3: CASSPEAGNTIYF. The CDR3 region has the DNA TGTGCCAGCAGCCCGGAGGCTGGAAACACCATATATTTT.

The J gene is TRBJ2-2, the V gene TRBV5-1; possible D gene TRBD1, 6 bases. This CDR3 comprises 13 residues. The germline V gene encodes CDR1 SGHRS and CDR2 YFSETQ. V was pared by 4 bases and J by 6 bases, with 10 bases between. The CDR3: CASSTDSSGELFF. CDR3 in DNA: TGCGCCAGCAGCACGGACAGTTCCGGGGAGCTGTTTTTT.

This clone occurred once. The chain joins TRBV29-1 to TRBJ2-7; no reliable D call. The germline V and J ends were trimmed by 5 bases and 1 base, with 6 bases remaining between them. The CDR3 sequence is 11 residues long. Looked up from germline, CDR1 is SQVTM and CDR2 is ANQGSEA. The CDR3: CSVTVSYEQYV. Written as DNA, the CDR3 is TGCAGCGTTACAGTTTCCTACGAGCAGTACGTC.

The chain uses TRBV18 and TRBJ1-5; D unclear. Per germline, CDR1 KGHSH and CDR2 LQKENI. V was pared by 6 bases and J by 2 bases, with 17 bases between. The CDR3 has 16 amino acids. The CDR3 coding sequence is TGTGCCAGCTCGCCTCTCGGATTGGAGGGCAATCAGCCCCAGCATTTT. It is translated as CASSPLGLEGNQPQHF.

J is TRBJ1-5 and V is TRBV18; no firm D call. The CDR3 spans 12 residues. Deletions cut 5 bases from V and 5 bases from J, with 7 bases between. From germline, CDR1 is KGHSH and CDR2 LQKENI. CDR3 DNA: TGTGCCAGCTCAGCAGATGATCAGCCCCAGCATTTT. Amino acids: CASSADDQPQHF.

This clone came up once. The J gene is TRBJ1-3, the V gene TRBV3-1 (or the pseudogene TRBV3-2); D gene ambiguous. In germline, CDR1 is LGHDT, CDR2 YNNKEL (reference sequence). The CDR3 is made up of 15 amino acids. V dropped 0 bases and J dropped 4 bases, with 10 bases sitting between them. Here the CDR3 reads CASSQDTGPGNTIYF. DNA of the CDR3: TGTGCCAGCAGCCAAGATACGGGTCCGGGAAACACCATATATTTT.

The V call is TRBV9, the J call TRBJ1-1; no firm D call. With 1 base removed from V and 1 base from J, the gap between germline ends came to 8 bases. There are 14 residues in the CDR3. Germline values: CDR1 SGDLS, CDR2 YYNGEE. CDR3 DNA sequence: TGTGCCAGCAGCGTATTTGGGCAGAACACTGAAGCTTTCTTT. Translating gives CASSVFGQNTEAFF.

V is TRBV11-2 and J is TRBJ1-1, with D possibly matching TRBD1 (6 bases). The CDR3 runs to 12 residues. V lost 6 bases to trimming and J lost 9 bases, with 14 bases between them. Germline V lookup: CDR1 SGHAT, CDR2 FQNNGV. CDR3 nucleotides: TGTGCCAGCAGTCATGCCCGGGACAAAGCTTTCTTT. This encodes CASSHARDKAFF.

V is TRBV10-3 and J is TRBJ1-2; a possible D gene is TRBD1 (5 bases). CDR3 size: 15 residues. Between the trimmed V and J ends, which lost 9 bases and 5 bases, there was a span of 22 bases. From germline, CDR1 is ENHRY and CDR2 SYGVKD. CDR3: CAIQRDPDRIYGYTF. The CDR3 DNA sequence: TGTGCCATACAAAGAGACCCCGACAGAATTTATGGCTACACCTTC.

This chain connects TRBV5-1 to TRBJ2-6; D gene ambiguous. The CDR3 totals 15 residues. Germline V gene lookup returns CDR1 SGHRS and CDR2 YFSETQ. V was trimmed by 0 bases and J by 0 bases, leaving 4 bases between them. CDR3 in DNA: TGCGCCAGCAGCTTGGGGCGCTCTGGGGCCAACGTCCTGACTTTC. It is translated as CASSLGRSGANVLTF.

This clone has just one count. The rearrangement links TRBV5-1 to TRBJ2-1, with 7 nucleotides matching TRBD2. The CDR3 contains 17 residues. Germline CDR1 and CDR2: SGHRS and YFSETQ. Losses at the gene ends were 0 bases for V and 2 bases for J; bases not matched to a gene: 8. The CDR3 region is CASSLDRGGPPYNEQFF. CDR3 sequence (DNA): TGCGCCAGCAGCTTGGATCGGGGAGGGCCCCCCTACAATGAGCAGTTCTTC. Variable domain in full (rest from reference TRBV5-1 and TRBJ2-1): KAGVTQTPRYLIKTRGQQVTLSCSPISGHRSVSWYQQTPGQGLQFLFEYFSETQRNKGNFPGRFSGRQFSNSRSEMNVSTLELGDSALYLCASSLDRGGPPYNEQFFGPGTRLTVL.

The genes are TRBV5-5 and TRBJ1-4, with TRBD1 identical over 7 bases. Germline CDR1 is SGHKS and CDR2 is YYEKEE (reference sequence). The CDR3 is 18 residues long. V shed 4 bases and J 6 bases; nucleotides not matched to a gene: 18. CDR3 bases: TGTGCCAGCAGCCTGAGAACAGGGGCGGGGGCCAACGATGAAAAACTGTTTTTT. This gives the protein CASSLRTGAGANDEKLFF. Filled out from reference TRBV5-5 and TRBJ1-4, the complete variable domain reads DAGVTQSPTHLIKTRGQQVTLRCSPISGHKSVSWYQQVLGQGPQFIFQYYEKEERGRGNFPDRFSARQFPNYSSELNVNALLLGDSALYLCASSLRTGAGANDEKLFFGSGTQLSVL.

V gene TRBV27 combines with J gene TRBJ1-1, with 7 bases matching TRBD1. The CDR3 totals 15 residues. Germline V gene sequence: CDR1 MNHEY, CDR2 SMNVEV (reference sequence). V lost 4 bases and J lost 0; bases outside the gene matches: 5. CDR3 residues: CASSWDSGMNTEAFF. Written as DNA, the CDR3 is TGTGCCAGCAGTTGGGACAGTGGGATGAACACTGAAGCTTTCTTT.

J is TRBJ2-7 and V is TRBV6-1; the D gene is possibly TRBD1 (5 bases). The germline CDR1 and CDR2 sequences are MNHNS and SASEGT. CDR3 length equals 13 residues. V was trimmed by 3 bases and J by 3 bases, leaving 9 bases between them. CDR3 protein: CASSDGQDYEQYV. Written as DNA, the CDR3 is TGTGCCAGCAGTGACGGACAAGACTACGAGCAGTACGTC.

The rearrangement uses TRBV19 and TRBJ1-3, with D uncertain. The CDR3 sequence is 17 residues long. With 7 bases removed from V and 0 bases from J, the gap between germline ends came to 19 bases. Germline CDR1 LNHDA, CDR2 SQIVND (reference sequence). CDR3 DNA: TGTGCCAGTACGCGGGGTGACGTCGTACTCTCTGGAAACACCATATATTTT. As protein: CASTRGDVVLSGNTIYF.

This clone was observed a few times. The chain has TRBV5-4 and TRBJ1-6, with D hard to call. Germline V lookup: CDR1 SGHNT, CDR2 YYREEE (reference sequence). Between the trimmed V and J ends, which lost 1 base and 8 bases, there was a span of 10 bases. CDR3 length equals 14 residues. CDR3 DNA: TGTGCCAGCAGCTTGCGAAGGGAGGATTCACCCCTCCACTTT. Amino acids: CASSLRREDSPLHF.

The V gene is TRBV10-3, the J gene TRBJ1-1; the match to TRBD1 covers 7 bases. V dropped 1 base and J dropped 4; count of bases not matched to a gene: 6. Germline CDR1 is ENHRY and CDR2 is SYGVKD. The CDR3 runs to 15 residues. The CDR3 bases are TGTGCCATCAGTGAGTTAGACAGGGCAAGCACTGAAGCTTTCTTT. It codes for CAISELDRASTEAFF.

This clone was detected only a few times. The genes are TRBV7-3 and TRBJ2-1, with D perhaps assigned TRBD1 or TRBD2 (5 bases each). The CDR3 sequence is 15 residues long. The germline V gene encodes CDR1 SGHTA and CDR2 FQGTGA. V lost 3 bases to trimming and J lost 4 bases, with 13 bases between them. The CDR3 nucleotides read TGTGCCAGCAGCTTGGCGGTCTGGGGGTACAATGAGCAGTTCTTC. This codes for CASSLAVWGYNEQFF.

This clone showed up just once. The DNA for the CDR3 is TGCGCCACCACGCCCATGGGGACAGATACGCAGTATTTT. Translating it yields CATTPMGTDTQYF. This chain joins TRBV5-1 and TRBJ2-3; D unresolved. The germline CDR1 and CDR2 sequences are SGHRS and YFSETQ. CDR3 length: 13 amino acids. V was clipped by 9 bases and J by 3 bases, with 14 bases between them.